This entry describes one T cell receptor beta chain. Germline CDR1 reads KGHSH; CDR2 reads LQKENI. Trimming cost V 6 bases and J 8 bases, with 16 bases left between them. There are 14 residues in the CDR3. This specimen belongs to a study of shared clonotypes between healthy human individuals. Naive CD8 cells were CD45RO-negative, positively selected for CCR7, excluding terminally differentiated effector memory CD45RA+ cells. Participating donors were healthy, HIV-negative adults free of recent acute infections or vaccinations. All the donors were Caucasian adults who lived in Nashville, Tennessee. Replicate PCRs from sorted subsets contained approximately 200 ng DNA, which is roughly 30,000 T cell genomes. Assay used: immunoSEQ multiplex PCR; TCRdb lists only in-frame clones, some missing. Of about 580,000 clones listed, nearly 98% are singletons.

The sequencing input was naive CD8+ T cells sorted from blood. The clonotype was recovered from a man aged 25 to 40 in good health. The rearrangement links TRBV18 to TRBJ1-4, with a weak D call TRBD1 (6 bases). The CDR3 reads CASSPSGTREKLFF. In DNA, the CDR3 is TGTGCCAGCTCCCCCTCCGGGACAAGGGAAAAACTGTTTTTT. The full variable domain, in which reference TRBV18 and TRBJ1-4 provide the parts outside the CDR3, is NAGVMQNPRHLVRRRGQEARLRCSPMKGHSHVYWYRQLPEEGLKFMVYLQKENIIDESGMPKERFSAEFPKEGPSILRIQQVVRGDSAAYFCASSPSGTREKLFFGSGTQLSVL.